Below, one TCR beta chain is given with its context. What antigen it recognizes has not been identified. No clone much larger than this one lies a single base away; base qualities are absent. The immunoSEQ Assay, a bias-controlled multiplex PCR, was used to amplify TCRbeta CDR3 regions from genomic DNA. On the study's bioinformatics: Within the assay, amplification of reference gene primers was used to estimate how many nucleated cells each sample contained. Sequence reads were collapsed and filtered to measure the absolute abundance of every unique TCRbeta CDR3 rearrangement. For each sample, productive Simpson clonality was calculated as the square root of Simpson's diversity index across productive rearrangements. TCRdb took this table from immuneACCESS and kept in-frame rearrangements with V and J called. Such tables lack part of the clones; where checked against another copy, unresolved V genes explain under half of the gap, and the rest is unexplained. D and trimming come from the DNA, and the V and J calls and clone size come from that table. The sample data list approximately 150,000 clones, and around 83% of these were observed just once. Together, the top ten hold 1.5% to 2% of the sample.

From V the trimming removes 2 bases and from J it removes 10 bases, while the gene matches leave 12 bases of the junction unaccounted for. CDR1 and CDR2 (MNHEY, SMNVEV) derive from the germline V gene (reference sequence). CDR3 length: 16 amino acids, cysteine to phenylalanine. Only the CDR3 region is kept as DNA, spanning 48 bases read in frame from base 1. These data belong to a study of blood T cell repertoires in COVID-19 (TCRdb year 2020). The study in broad terms: Samples from collaborators originated in the United States, Italy and Spain and spanned both the acute and convalescent phases of COVID-19. Where available, HLA class I and class II types were taken from metadata supplied by the sample provider and were not determined by assay-based typing. The repertoires were released in a freely available public database meant as a resource for research on the immune response to SARS-CoV-2. Subjects who had been exposed to COVID-19, were actively infected with it, or had recovered from it provided the deeply sampled blood TCRbeta repertoires that made up the dataset. The material from the prospective study consisted of cDNA or gDNA derived from T cells, B-cell-depleted T cells, or PBMCs. The samples were drawn from two sources: the first 160 participants of the ongoing ImmuneRACE study, and 1,254 subjects contributed by 6 global collaborators. The sample metadata nearly always contained a de-identified subject ID, COVID-19 status, age in years and sex. Results the study describes overall, beyond this receptor: How much clinical and demographic metadata was included differed by source and by participant, and the metadata was provided uncurated.

The collaborating institutions used their own protocols to collect whole blood in K2EDTA tubes. Collaborator samples were shipped for TCRbeta analysis as frozen whole blood, isolated PBMCs, or DNA extracted from either sample type. This sequence originates from a human donor in a cohort sampled during active COVID-19. Sequences were obtained from peripheral blood. The chain couples TRBV27 to TRBJ2-1; the central 9 bases match TRBD2. This receptor has the CDR3 CASSLHLLAGIGEQFF. Here is the DNA: TGTGCCAGCAGTTTACATCTCCTAGCGGGAATCGGGGAGCAGTTCTTC.